The 7 T cell receptor beta chains listed next were all sequenced from one sample in a study of sequential checkpoint blockade in melanoma. Sequenced by immunoSEQ multiplex PCR; TCRdb stores in-frame clones only, minus some. This table holds 25,000 to 35,000 clones, about 86% found once. Treatment indicated: randomized to nivolumab then ipilimumab (arm A) or the reverse (arm B). The sequencing used CD8+ T cells sorted from blood (inferred from file names), collected from a patient given nivolumab and ipilimumab in sequence. Every receptor here comes from a human donor with melanoma.

The V call is TRBV10-3, the J call TRBJ2-3; D perhaps matches TRBD2 (5 bases). V dropped 7 bases and J dropped 1 base, with 12 bases sitting between them. Germline CDR1 ENHRY, CDR2 SYGVKD. The CDR3 runs to 14 residues. CDR3 bases: TGTGCCATCAACTTCGGAGGAGGCACAGATACGCAGTATTTT. Amino acid sequence: CAINFGGGTDTQYF.

This chain joins TRBV7-8 and TRBJ2-1, with TRBD2 identical over 7 bases. V was clipped by 1 base and J by 8 bases; unmatched bases: 8. Per the germline V gene, CDR1 is SGHVS and CDR2 is FQNEAQ. The CDR3 length is 15 residues. CDR3 protein: CASSLDGRPPDEQFF. The DNA for the CDR3 is TGTGCCAGCAGCTTAGACGGGAGGCCCCCCGATGAGCAGTTCTTC.

About this clone: Other DNA sequences in this specimen translate into the identical CDR3. The chain has TRBV28 and TRBJ2-7; 13 positions match TRBD2. The CDR3 is 14 amino acids. CDR1 is MDHEN and CDR2 is SYDVKM in the germline V gene. V dropped 5 bases and J dropped 4; count of bases not matched to a gene: 2. The CDR3 coding sequence is TGTGCCAGCAGTCCGGGACTAGCGGGGTACGAGCAGTACTTC. Its translation is CASSPGLAGYEQYF.

V gene TRBV27 combines with J gene TRBJ2-1; 12 nucleotides agree with TRBD2. The CDR3 has 19 residues. Germline CDR1 MNHEY, CDR2 SMNVEV (reference sequence). Germline trimming cut 5 bases from V and 0 bases from J; bases unmatched to any gene: 11. CDR3 sequence (DNA): TGTGCCAGCAGTCCACTAGCGGGGGGCCCCGAGAGCTCCTACAATGAGCAGTTCTTC. Protein: CASSPLAGGPESSYNEQFF.

V usage is TRBV28 and J usage is TRBJ2-7; TRBD2 matches 7 bases. The CDR3 runs 15 residues. V lost 3 bases, J lost 4 bases, and 9 bases stayed unmatched. The germline CDR1 and CDR2 sequences are MDHEN and SYDVKM. In DNA, the CDR3 is TGTGCCAGCAGTTTTCGGGACGGGAGGTCGTACGAGCAGTACTTC. Protein product: CASSFRDGRSYEQYF. Looking up the rest from reference TRBV28 and TRBJ2-7 gives the full variable domain: DVKVTQSSRYLVKRTGEKVFLECVQDMDHENMFWYRQDPGLGLRLIYFSYDVKMKEKGDIPEGYSVSREKKERFSLILESASTNQTSMYLCASSFRDGRSYEQYFGPGTRLTVT.

This clone has a handful of counts. A read error likely explains this, since a far larger clone differs by one base. The same CDR3 can be traced to other DNA sequences in this sample. This chain links TRBV11-2 with TRBJ2-1; 7 positions agree with TRBD2. V gave up 5 bases and J gave up 2 bases; unmatched junction bases: 9. Germline-derived CDR1 and CDR2 are SGHAT and FQNNGV. CDR3 length: 16 amino acids. This chain's CDR3 is CASSQATGGTYNEQFF. The CDR3 DNA follows: TGTGCCAGCAGCCAAGCTACGGGGGGAACCTACAATGAGCAGTTCTTC.

The V gene is TRBV7-9, the J gene TRBJ2-3, with no clear D. With 0 bases removed from V and 5 bases from J, the gap between germline ends came to 12 bases. Looked up from germline, CDR1 is SEHNR and CDR2 is FQNEAQ (reference sequence). The CDR3 covers 15 residues. The CDR3 bases are TGTGCCAGCAGCTTAGCTAGCATCTCGGGAGATACGCAGTATTTT. Its translation is CASSLASISGDTQYF.